The source of this T cell receptor (beta chain) is a study of blood T cells in healthy people across ages. Study outcomes and limitations: The fall in TCR beta diversity per million T cells was roughly linear with age.

Peripheral blood was drawn, roughly 10 milliliters per donor. The V gene's germline CDR1 is SGHTA and CDR2 FQGNSA. The CDR3 consists of 15 residues. The V end lost 4 bases, the J end lost 7 bases, and 19 bases lay between the germline ends. The use of a sample-barcoded 5' primer and a J-beta primer mix characterized a second PCR of about 7 to 12 cycles. TCRdb reprocessed the 5' RACE reads with MiXCR, giving one entry per CDR3 protein. This table holds 380,000 or so distinct CDR3 sequences, 45% to 60% found once. Concerning this clonotype itself: The antigen remains undetermined.

Sequenced: blood. The clonotype originates from a man aged 60 to 69 in good health. V is TRBV7-2 and J is TRBJ1-2; a possible D gene is TRBD1 (5 bases). In DNA, the CDR3 is TGTGCCAGCAGCTCCGTGCAAGGGTTTGGGGGTGGCTACACCTTC. Translating it yields CASSSVQGFGGGYTF.